Shown below are 24 T cell receptor beta chains from a single sample sequenced in a study of cytomegalovirus exposure and HLA in healthy donors. Primers for the PCR totalled 60 Vbeta and 13 Jbeta. Profiling relied on immunoSEQ multiplex PCR, and the TCRdb table lists in-frame clones only, not all of them. The sample lists around 99,000 clones, under 85% occurring once. The source material was PBMCs. These receptors were obtained from a male donor in good health and CMV-seronegative.

This chain uses TRBV29-1 with TRBJ2-7; 8 positions match TRBD2. The CDR3 is made up of 17 amino acids. Looked up from germline, CDR1 is SQVTM and CDR2 is ANQGSEA. With V trimmed by 0 bases and J by 0 bases, 10 bases remained unmatched. CDR3 nucleotide sequence: TGCAGCGTTGAAGATATGGACGTGAGCGGGAGCTCCTACGAGCAGTACTTC. Amino acid sequence: CSVEDMDVSGSSYEQYF.

The chain recombines TRBV27 with TRBJ2-3; 8 nucleotides agree with TRBD2. V shed 5 bases, J shed 6 bases, and the junction held 13 bases outside the gene matches. The CDR3 is 16 residues long. Germline values: CDR1 MNHEY, CDR2 SMNVEV (reference sequence). The CDR3 nucleotides are TGTGCCAGCAGTCAAAGACTTTTGACTAGCGTGGATACGCAGTATTTT. Residues: CASSQRLLTSVDTQYF.

The chain joins TRBV5-8 to TRBJ1-5; TRBD1 matches 8 bases. V was pared by 4 bases and J by 1 base, with 4 bases of the junction left unmatched. This CDR3 contains 15 residues. CDR1 is SGHTS and CDR2 is YDEGEE in the germline V gene. The CDR3 bases are TGTGCCAGCAGCCGGGGACAGGTCAGCAATCAGCCCCAGCATTTT. Protein sequence: CASSRGQVSNQPQHF. Drawing the rest from reference TRBV5-8 and TRBJ1-5, the complete variable domain is EAGVTQSPTHLIKTRGQQATLRCSPISGHTSVYWYQQALGLGLQFLLWYDEGEERNRGNFPPRFSGRQFPNYSSELNVNALELEDSALYLCASSRGQVSNQPQHFGDGTRLSIL.

In its sample, this clone was seen once. The rearrangement joins TRBV30 to TRBJ2-7, with TRBD1 as a possible D gene (6 bases). Trimming pared 3 bases from V and 5 bases from J, leaving 17 bases between. The CDR3 has 14 residues. Germline V gene lookup returns CDR1 GTSNPN and CDR2 SVGIG (reference sequence). Here the CDR3 DNA reads TGTGCCTGGAGGGAACCCGGGACAAAGAACGAGCAGTACTTC. Protein: CAWREPGTKNEQYF.

This rearrangement joins TRBV2 to TRBJ2-6; D call uncertain. The germline V and J ends were trimmed by 3 bases and 0 bases, with 6 bases remaining between them. CDR1 is SNHLY, CDR2 FYNNEI, per germline. The length of the CDR3 is 15 residues. The CDR3 protein is CASSDRNSGANVLTF. The CDR3, as DNA: TGTGCCAGCAGTGACAGGAACTCTGGGGCCAACGTCCTGACTTTC.

In its sample, this clone was seen a few times. This chain uses TRBV4-1 with TRBJ1-4; D ambiguous. The V end was cut by 0 bases, the J end by 12 bases, with 23 bases between. Germline loops: CDR1 MGHRA, CDR2 YSYEKL. This CDR3 is 17 amino acids long. CDR3 sequence: CASSQDRSLLKGVELFF. As DNA, the CDR3 is TGCGCCAGCAGCCAAGATAGGTCACTTTTAAAGGGAGTGGAACTGTTTTTT.

This clone was observed a handful of times. The chain links TRBV6-5 to TRBJ1-2; 12 nucleotides match TRBD1. The trim removed 4 bases at V and 3 bases at J, leaving 3 bases unmatched. This CDR3 is built from 15 residues. Looked up from germline, CDR1 is MNHEY and CDR2 is SVGAGI. The CDR3 here is CASSSGQGADYGYTF. DNA for the CDR3: TGTGCCAGCAGTTCGGGACAGGGGGCCGACTATGGCTACACCTTC.

The gene calls are TRBV7-2 and TRBJ2-7; perhaps TRBD2 as D (6 bases). The V end lost 4 bases, the J end lost 10 bases, and 11 bases lay between the germline ends. Germline-derived CDR1 and CDR2 are SGHTA and FQGNSA. The CDR3 totals 11 residues. CDR3 loop: CASSWDSPQYF. CDR3 coding DNA: TGTGCCAGCAGCTGGGACTCTCCACAGTACTTC.

The J gene is TRBJ2-7, the V gene TRBV19; 7 nucleotides match TRBD1. The CDR3 spans 15 residues. V was pared by 7 bases and J by 3 bases, with 12 bases of the junction left unmatched. CDR1 is LNHDA, CDR2 SQIVND, per germline (reference sequence). CDR3 sequence: CASIIRWDSHYEQYF. CDR3 DNA: TGTGCCAGTATTATCCGGTGGGACAGTCACTACGAGCAGTACTTC.

The rearrangement joins TRBV4-2 to TRBJ2-2, with D tentatively TRBD1 (6 bases). The germline gives CDR1 LGHNA, CDR2 YNFKEQ. V shed 3 bases and J shed 0 bases, with 20 bases lying between them. CDR3 size: 19 residues. The CDR3 loop is CASSHSTGTPKSNTGELFF. As DNA, the CDR3 is TGTGCCAGCAGCCACTCGACCGGGACACCCAAATCGAACACCGGGGAGCTGTTTTTT.

V is TRBV7-3 and J is TRBJ2-2; TRBD1 matches at 12 bases. CDR3 length: 15 residues. V gave up 4 bases and J gave up 7 bases; unmatched junction bases: 4. In germline, CDR1 is SGHTA, CDR2 FQGTGA. The CDR3 region is CASSSGQGAIGELFF. CDR3 sequence (DNA): TGTGCCAGCAGCTCGGGACAGGGGGCTATCGGGGAGCTGTTTTTT.

This rearrangement joins TRBV5-6 to TRBJ1-2; D is possibly TRBD1 (6 bases). The CDR3 has 15 residues. From germline, CDR1 is SGHDT and CDR2 YYEEEE. Trimming shortened V by 0 bases and J by 4 bases, and 13 bases separated the two germline ends. The DNA for the CDR3 is TGTGCCAGCAGCTTGGTCGGGGGGCGCAGCTATGGCTACACCTTC. It encodes CASSLVGGRSYGYTF.

The chain's CDR3 is CASSHRDGNSPLHF. In DNA form, the CDR3 reads TGTGCCAGCAGCCACAGGGATGGAAATTCACCCCTCCACTTT. This chain joins TRBV6-8 and TRBJ1-6; D might be TRBD1 (6 bases). Germline V gives CDR1 MNHGY, CDR2 SAAAGT. Between the trimmed V and J ends, which lost 6 bases and 7 bases, there was a span of 13 bases. CDR3 length: 14 amino acids.

This sequence joins TRBV28 and TRBJ1-2; D uncertain. The length of the CDR3 is 14 residues. CDR1 and CDR2 from the germline V gene are MDHEN and SYDVKM. V lost 2 bases and J lost 4, with 11 bases in between. DNA for the CDR3: TGTGCCAGCAGTTTAGAAACCGCGGTCTATGGCTACACCTTC. Residues: CASSLETAVYGYTF.

The J gene is TRBJ2-3, the V gene TRBV29-1; 9 bases line up with TRBD2. The CDR3 contains 18 residues. Unmatched junction bases numbered 12, after V lost 0 bases and J lost 2 bases. Per the germline V gene, CDR1 is SQVTM and CDR2 is ANQGSEA. The CDR3 sequence: CSVEDISGRPGLTDTQYF. The DNA of the CDR3 is TGCAGCGTTGAAGATATTAGCGGGAGACCGGGCCTCACAGATACGCAGTATTTT.

J is TRBJ2-1 and V is TRBV6-1, with TRBD2 matching 7 bases. Per the germline V gene, CDR1 is MNHNS and CDR2 is SASEGT. The CDR3 has 16 residues. J was trimmed by 9 bases and V by 2 bases; bases with no gene match: 13. CDR3 sequence (DNA): TGTGCCAGCAGTGAACTAAGGACTAGTAACTATGGTGAGCAGTTCTTC. This gives the protein CASSELRTSNYGEQFF.

The V call is TRBV18, the J call TRBJ2-7, with 8 positions matching TRBD1. Germline V CDR1 and CDR2: KGHSH, LQKENI. CDR3 length: 15 amino acids. After removal of 3 bases from V and 2 bases from J, the junction contained 6 bases not matched to a gene. In nucleotides, the CDR3 is TGTGCCAGCTCACCGTCCACAGGGGGGACCTACGAGCAGTACTTC. Amino acid sequence: CASSPSTGGTYEQYF.

Note on this clone: The same CDR3 can be traced to other DNA sequences in this sample. The V and J genes are TRBV6-4 and TRBJ2-1, with 10 bases identical to TRBD2. V dropped 2 bases and J dropped 8; count of bases not matched to a gene: 3. Per germline, CDR1 MRHNA and CDR2 SNTAGT. This CDR3 has 14 amino acids. CDR3 DNA: TGTGCCAGCAGTGACGGGCTAGCGGGAGATGAGCAGTTCTTC. Translation gives CASSDGLAGDEQFF.

The rearrangement links TRBV14 to TRBJ2-1; possibly TRBD2 for D (5 bases). Trimming removed 7 bases at V and 6 bases at J, with 13 bases between. The CDR3 is 13 amino acids. Germline CDR1 reads SGHDN; CDR2 reads FVKESK. This chain's CDR3 is CASTRHGVNEQFF. The DNA of the CDR3 is TGTGCCAGCACCAGACACGGGGTCAATGAGCAGTTCTTC. The whole variable domain, remainder taken from reference TRBV14 and TRBJ2-1, is EAGVTQFPSHSVIEKGQTVTLRCDPISGHDNLYWYRRVMGKEIKFLLHFVKESKQDESGMPNNRFLAERTGGTYSTLKVQPAELEDSGVYFCASTRHGVNEQFFGPGTRLTVL.

CDR3 in amino acids: CASSFLPSGRLNEQFF. In DNA form, the CDR3 reads TGTGCCAGCAGCTTCTTGCCTAGCGGGAGACTAAATGAGCAGTTCTTC. This chain joins TRBV7-2 and TRBJ2-1; TRBD2 matches 10 bases. V dropped 3 bases and J dropped 7; count of bases not matched to a gene: 9. This CDR3 spans 16 amino acids. CDR1 and CDR2 (germline): SGHTA, FQGNSA. Using reference TRBV7-2 and TRBJ2-1 for the parts outside the CDR3, the full variable domain is GAGVSQSPSNKVTEKGKDVELRCDPISGHTALYWYRQSLGQGLEFLIYFQGNSAPDKSGLPSDRFSAERTGGSVSTLTIQRTQQEDSAVYLCASSFLPSGRLNEQFFGPGTRLTVL.

The rearrangement uses TRBV18 and TRBJ2-5; D possibly corresponds to TRBD1 (6 bases). The CDR3 loop spans 13 amino acids. With 3 bases removed from V and 5 bases from J, the gap between germline ends came to 10 bases. Germline V gives CDR1 KGHSH, CDR2 LQKENI. The chain's CDR3 is CASSPQGKETQYF. CDR3 DNA sequence: TGTGCCAGCTCACCTCAGGGGAAGGAGACCCAGTACTTC.

This clone was picked up a small number of times. V gene TRBV28 combines with J gene TRBJ2-7; 8 bases map to TRBD1. The CDR3 totals 13 residues. The ends lost 3 bases at V and 3 bases at J; junction bases unmatched: 1. CDR1 is MDHEN and CDR2 is SYDVKM in the germline V gene. The CDR3 here is CASSFGTGYEQYF. CDR3 nucleotides: TGTGCCAGCAGTTTCGGGACAGGCTACGAGCAGTACTTC.

The rearrangement links TRBV5-1 to TRBJ2-2, with D perhaps TRBD2 (6 bases). This CDR3 spans 15 amino acids. From germline, CDR1 is SGHRS and CDR2 YFSETQ. V was shortened by 1 base and J by 4 bases, with 11 bases between the two germline ends. In nucleotides, the CDR3 is TGCGCCAGCAGCTTGAGGAGGGGTAGCACCGGGGAGCTGTTTTTT. Translating gives CASSLRRGSTGELFF.

The rearrangement uses TRBV7-2 and TRBJ2-2; 7 bases align to TRBD2. Germline V gives CDR1 SGHTA, CDR2 FQGNSA. The CDR3 is made up of 16 amino acids. V trimming: 5 bases; J trimming: 6 bases; junction bases outside the gene matches: 12. CDR3 bases: TGTGCCAGCAGCAAGACTAGCACCCAAGAGGCCGGGGAGCTGTTTTTT. Translation gives CASSKTSTQEAGELFF.